These T cell receptor beta chains were read from a single sample in a study of lymphopenia after photon versus proton radiotherapy. The data were produced by immunoSEQ multiplex PCR, yet TCRdb's version contains in-frame clones alone and is incomplete. The sample lists 17,000 or so clones; approximately 90% were seen once. The sample in question was peripheral blood, obtained from a patient treated with proton-based radiotherapy. These receptors were obtained from a man in his 70s with pancreatic cancer. Each CDR3 is given with its conserved first and last residue. The D gene is left open where the match is weak. The size entry is marked missing in some rows and otherwise reads once, few, many or a size class.

clone_size	j_call	d_call	v_call	cdr3_aa	cdr3_nt
.	TRBJ2-3	.	TRBV5-1	CASSLEGGGTDTQYF	TGCGCCAGCAGCTTGGAAGGGGGTGGCACAGATACGCAGTATTTT
.	TRBJ1-2	TRBD1	TRBV18	CASSQSGTGAGYTF	TGTGCCAGCTCCCAATCCGGGACAGGGGCAGGCTACACCTTC
.	TRBJ2-7	TRBD2	TRBV6-5	CASSGGSGGTYEQYF	TGTGCCAGCAGTGGGGGTAGCGGGGGAACCTACGAGCAGTACTTC
.	TRBJ1-1	.	TRBV6-1	CASSEETVGFNTEAFF	TGTGCCAGCAGTGAAGAGACCGTCGGGTTTAATACTGAAGCTTTCTTT
.	TRBJ2-3	.	TRBV18	CASSPLSTSTDTQYF	TGTGCCAGCTCACCGCTCTCAACAAGCACAGATACGCAGTATTTT
.	TRBJ1-2	.	TRBV7-3	CASSYGPGGNYGYTF	TGTGCCAGCAGCTATGGCCCAGGAGGGAACTATGGCTACACCTTC
.	TRBJ2-3	.	TRBV11-2	CASSVSTDTQYF	TGTGCCAGCAGCGTTAGCACAGATACGCAGTATTTT
.	TRBJ1-2	.	TRBV7-8	CASSHASLHGYTF	TGTGCCAGCAGCCACGCGAGTCTTCATGGCTACACCTTC
.	TRBJ1-5	TRBD1	TRBV7-2	CASSEQTGVGNQPQHF	TGTGCCAGCAGCGAACAAACAGGGGTCGGCAATCAGCCCCAGCATTTT
.	TRBJ1-2	.	TRBV19	CASTFPGPGSYGYTF	TGTGCCAGTACGTTTCCGGGACCCGGGAGCTACGGCTACACCTTC
once	TRBJ2-5	TRBD2	TRBV7-2	CASSPSSGVQETQYF	TGTGCCAGCAGCCCCTCTAGCGGGGTCCAAGAGACCCAGTACTTC
.	TRBJ2-3	TRBD2	TRBV9	CASSARLAGMGGDTQYF	TGTGCCAGCAGCGCGCGACTAGCGGGAATGGGGGGGGATACGCAGTATTTT
.	TRBJ1-2	.	TRBV9	CASSVSSGTANYGYTF	TGTGCCAGCAGCGTTTCCTCCGGGACGGCTAACTATGGCTACACCTTC
.	TRBJ1-2	TRBD1	TRBV7-3	CASSFDRGNYGYTF	TGTGCCAGCAGCTTCGACAGGGGGAACTATGGCTACACCTTC
.	TRBJ2-7	TRBD2	TRBV27	CASSLGGLADLYEQYF	TGTGCCAGCAGTTTGGGGGGACTAGCGGATCTTTACGAGCAGTACTTC
.	TRBJ2-7	.	TRBV10-1	CASSESMTYEQYF	TGCGCCAGCAGTGAGTCGATGACCTACGAGCAGTACTTC
.	TRBJ2-3	.	TRBV9	CASSRRLSTDTQYF	TGTGCCAGCAGCCGGAGGCTTAGCACAGATACGCAGTATTTT
.	TRBJ1-4	.	TRBV5-1	CASSQAPGEEKLFF	TGCGCCAGCAGCCAGGCCCCGGGGGAAGAAAAACTGTTTTTT
.	TRBJ2-3	TRBD1	TRBV5-1	CASTRQGVNTDTQYF	TGCGCCAGCACCCGACAGGGCGTGAACACAGATACGCAGTATTTT
.	TRBJ2-7	TRBD2	TRBV7-9	CASSPATSQQYF	TGTGCCAGCAGCCCAGCGACTAGCCAGCAGTACTTC
.	TRBJ2-7	.	TRBV2	CASKKGRENYEQYF	TGTGCCAGCAAAAAGGGGCGGGAAAACTACGAGCAGTACTTC
.	TRBJ2-1	.	TRBV5-4	CASSLDRSSYNEQFF	TGTGCCAGCAGCTTGGACCGAAGCTCCTACAATGAGCAGTTCTTC
.	TRBJ2-7	.	TRBV7-9	CASSLQAGAEQYF	TGTGCCAGCAGCTTACAGGCCGGGGCTGAGCAGTACTTC
.	TRBJ1-4	.	TRBV6-1	CASMAGTYNEKLFF	TGTGCCAGCATGGCCGGGACTTATAATGAAAAACTGTTTTTT
.	TRBJ1-2	.	TRBV4-2	CASSQDMAGYGYTF	TGTGCCAGCAGCCAAGATATGGCAGGCTATGGCTACACCTTC
.	TRBJ2-2	TRBD2	TRBV4-1	CASSQVGLAGDNTGELFF	TGCGCCAGCAGCCAAGTAGGACTAGCGGGGGACAACACCGGGGAGCTGTTTTTT
.	TRBJ2-2	.	TRBV30	CAWSVLRSSTGELFF	TGTGCCTGGAGCGTCTTGAGGTCCAGCACCGGGGAGCTGTTTTTT
few	TRBJ1-6	.	TRBV23-1	CASSHFYRVDSPLHF	TGCGCCAGCAGTCATTTTTACAGGGTTGATTCACCCCTCCACTTT
.	TRBJ1-1	.	TRBV11-3	CASSRREGIPFF	TGTGCCAGCAGCCGCAGGGAGGGGATACCTTTCTTT
.	TRBJ2-1	TRBD1	TRBV6-5	CASTPGTGGYNEQFF	TGTGCCAGCACTCCCGGGACAGGGGGCTACAATGAGCAGTTCTTC
few	TRBJ2-2	.	TRBV4-2	CASSQSRQDTGELFF	TGTGCCAGCAGCCAATCGCGGCAGGACACCGGGGAGCTGTTTTTT
few	TRBJ1-2	.	TRBV6-6	CASSYGDVSF	TGTGCCAGCAGTTATGGGGACGTATCCTTC
.	TRBJ2-5	TRBD2	TRBV7-9	CASSTGLAGRETQYF	TGTGCCAGCAGCACGGGACTAGCGGGAAGGGAGACCCAGTACTTC
.	TRBJ2-5	.	TRBV27	CASSPRTAQETQYF	TGTGCCAGCAGTCCCCGGACAGCCCAAGAGACCCAGTACTTC
.	TRBJ1-6	.	TRBV11-2	CASSLGAGTKSPLHF	TGTGCCAGCAGCCTAGGGGCAGGGACCAAATCACCCCTCCACTTT
.	TRBJ1-2	TRBD1	TRBV10-2	CASSELFRTGIEISGYTF	TGCGCCAGCAGTGAGTTATTTCGGACAGGGATAGAGATCAGCGGCTACACCTTC
few	TRBJ2-2	.	TRBV6-6	CASSYSVRGSGELFF	TGTGCCAGCAGTTACTCGGTGAGGGGAAGCGGGGAGCTGTTTTTT
.	TRBJ2-1	.	TRBV5-4	CASSLGYGSYNEQFF	TGTGCCAGCAGCTTAGGCTACGGGTCCTACAATGAGCAGTTCTTC
.	TRBJ1-2	TRBD1	TRBV5-1	CASSLAGQGRDGYTF	TGCGCCAGCAGCTTGGCAGGACAGGGAAGGGATGGCTACACCTTC
.	TRBJ2-2	TRBD2	TRBV18	CASSPTSGTNTGELFF	TGTGCCAGCTCACCTACTAGCGGGACGAACACCGGGGAGCTGTTTTTT
.	TRBJ1-2	TRBD1	TRBV2	CASSDRGRNYGYTF	TGTGCCAGCAGCGACAGGGGGCGCAACTATGGCTACACCTTC
.	TRBJ2-6	.	TRBV5-4	CASSAGIVSGANVLTF	TGTGCCAGCAGCGCAGGTATCGTCTCTGGGGCCAACGTCCTGACTTTC
.	TRBJ2-1	.	TRBV27	CASSPQYGLSSYNEQFF	TGTGCCAGCAGTCCCCAATATGGCCTTAGCTCCTACAATGAGCAGTTCTTC